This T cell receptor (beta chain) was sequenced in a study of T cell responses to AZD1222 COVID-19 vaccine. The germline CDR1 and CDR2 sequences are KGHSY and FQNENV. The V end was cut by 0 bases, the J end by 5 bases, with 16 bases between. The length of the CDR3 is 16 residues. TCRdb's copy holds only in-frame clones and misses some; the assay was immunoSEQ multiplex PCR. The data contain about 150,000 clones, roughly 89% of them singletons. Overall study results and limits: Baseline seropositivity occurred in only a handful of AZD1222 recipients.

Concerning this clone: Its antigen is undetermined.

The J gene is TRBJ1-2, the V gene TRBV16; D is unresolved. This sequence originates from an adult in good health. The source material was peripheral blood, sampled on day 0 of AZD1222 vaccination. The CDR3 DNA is TGTGCCAGCAGCCAATCGAATCGGGCGCAAAGGTATGGCTACACCTTC. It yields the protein CASSQSNRAQRYGYTF.